This TCR beta chain was retrieved from a study of blood T cell repertoires in COVID-19. The wider study: Samples came from the United States, Italy and Spain, spanning acute and convalescent COVID-19. The analysed material was cDNA or gDNA that came from T cells, B-cell-depleted T cells, or PBMCs.

Under the authors' procedure: Estimates of nucleated cell counts were drawn from the amplification of reference gene primers. Assay used: immunoSEQ multiplex PCR; TCRdb lists only in-frame clones, some missing. From that table come the V and J calls and clone size; the DNA was used to work out D and trimming. The repertoire consists of fewer than 150,000 clones, with 70% to 80% occurring once and the leading ten covering 10% to 11%. V was clipped by 2 bases and J by 4 bases, with 9 bases between them. Germline V lookup: CDR1 MNHNY, CDR2 SVGAGI (reference sequence). CDR3 length equals 14 residues. The clonotype comes from a man in his 60s who had recovered from COVID-19. Input material: peripheral blood. The chain carries TRBV6-6 and TRBJ1-5; D may be TRBD1 (6 bases). The CDR3 is CASSYLTGNQPQHF. DNA of the CDR3: TGTGCCAGCAGTTACCTGACAGGAAATCAGCCCCAGCATTTT.